The 20 T cell receptor beta chains below come from one sample, sequenced in a study of T cells in Graves' hyperthyroidism and ophthalmopathy. RNA transcripts provided the source from which TCR beta CDR3 regions were amplified. HTBI primers were employed in a first-round RT-PCR of the TCR CDR3. MiXCR was run by TCRdb on the multiplex PCR reads, yielding one entry per CDR3 protein. The sample gives 130,000 to 150,000 distinct CDR3 sequences, less than 25% of which show up once; around two thirds is in the top ten. The sequencing sample was made of blood. Receptors were obtained from a woman aged 45 to 65 with Graves' hyperthyroidism that later progressed to Graves' ophthalmopathy.

This clonotype was observed at least ten times. The chain links TRBV28 to TRBJ2-5; 14 bases match TRBD2. V lost 4 bases, J lost 4 bases, and 5 bases stayed unmatched. The CDR3 runs 16 residues. Germline CDR1 is MDHEN and CDR2 is SYDVKM. The CDR3 nucleotides are TGTGCCAGCAGTTCAGGGACTAGCGGGGGCACAGAGACCCAGTACTTC. Protein product: CASSSGTSGGTETQYF.

The chain couples TRBV20-1 to TRBJ2-5; weak D call: TRBD1 (5 bases). This CDR3 region has 11 residues. Per germline, CDR1 DFQATT and CDR2 SNEGSKA (reference sequence). Trimming left V 2 bases short and J 4 bases short, with 5 bases between. The CDR3 region is CSARQGETQYF. The CDR3 DNA is TGCAGTGCTAGACAGGGAGAGACCCAGTACTTC.

Ten or more counts support this clonotype. This chain uses TRBV6-1 with TRBJ2-5; D may be TRBD1 or TRBD2 (5 bases each). Deletions cut 3 bases from V and 5 bases from J, with 16 bases between. Germline CDR1 reads MNHNS; CDR2 reads SASEGT. The length of the CDR3 is 15 residues. CDR3 protein: CASSEWQGVGETQYF. The CDR3 region has the DNA TGTGCCAGCAGTGAGTGGCAGGGAGTAGGGGAGACCCAGTACTTC.

This clonotype was detected many times. The J gene is TRBJ1-2, the V gene TRBV20-1; 10 bases fit TRBD1. The CDR3 is made up of 15 amino acids. The V gene's germline CDR1 is DFQATT and CDR2 SNEGSKA (reference sequence). CDR3 coding DNA: TGCACCATATACGGGACAGGGGAGGGTAACTATGGCTACACCTTC. This sequence encodes CTIYGTGEGNYGYTF.

The rearrangement links TRBV7-9 to TRBJ1-1; perhaps TRBD1 as D (6 bases). The length of the CDR3 is 12 residues. Germline V gene data show CDR1 as SEHNR and CDR2 as FQNEAQ (reference sequence). V shed 3 bases and J shed 8 bases, with 10 bases lying between them. CDR3: CASSFGQMEAFF. CDR3 in DNA: TGTGCCAGCAGCTTTGGACAGATGGAAGCTTTCTTT.

The genes are TRBV28 and TRBJ2-5; 8 nucleotides agree with TRBD1. CDR1 and CDR2 from the germline V gene are MDHEN and SYDVKM. The CDR3 runs to 16 residues. Trimming cost V 7 bases and J 5 bases; bases outside gene matches: 15. The CDR3 here is CASIATGTGRGETQYF. Written as DNA, the CDR3 is TGTGCCAGCATCGCTACCGGGACAGGCCGTGGGGAGACCCAGTACTTC.

This clonotype has only a few counts. In DNA, the CDR3 is TGCGCCAGCATGGGACAGCCCTCCTACAATGAGCAGTTCTTC. Its protein product is CASMGQPSYNEQFF. The chain carries TRBV10-2 and TRBJ2-1; 7 nucleotides agree with TRBD1. CDR1 is WSHSY, CDR2 SAAADI, per germline. This CDR3 comprises 14 residues. After removal of 7 bases from V and 0 bases from J, the junction contained 3 bases not matched to a gene.

This chain joins TRBV2 and TRBJ1-6; 7 bases line up with TRBD1. Germline CDR1 SNHLY, CDR2 FYNNEI. V dropped 4 bases and J dropped 10; count of bases not matched to a gene: 10. CDR3 length equals 15 residues. This CDR3 reads CASSGQGTGDSPLHF. The CDR3 nucleotides are TGTGCCAGCAGTGGACAGGGAACCGGGGACTCACCCCTCCACTTT.

This clonotype was observed many times. CDR3 coding DNA: TGCAGTGCTCCAGGGACGTTCACTAGCACAGATACGCAGTATTTT. Amino acids: CSAPGTFTSTDTQYF. This chain connects TRBV20-1 to TRBJ2-3, with D perhaps matching TRBD1 or TRBD2 (5 bases each). CDR3 length: 15 residues. Looked up from germline, CDR1 is DFQATT and CDR2 is SNEGSKA (reference sequence). V was cut by 5 bases and J by 0 bases, with 15 bases left in between.

This clonotype was seen ten or more times. The chain carries TRBV18 and TRBJ2-7; TRBD1 matches at 7 bases. The CDR3 covers 17 residues. In germline, CDR1 is KGHSH, CDR2 LQKENI. Unmatched junction bases numbered 10, after V lost 2 bases and J lost 0 bases. CDR3 DNA sequence: TGTGCCAGCTCACCAGGCCTCGCAGGGGGATTCTCCTACGAGCAGTACTTC. This codes for CASSPGLAGGFSYEQYF. Full variable domain (missing parts from reference TRBV18 and TRBJ2-7): NAGVMQNPRHLVRRRGQEARLRCSPMKGHSHVYWYRQLPEEGLKFMVYLQKENIIDESGMPKERFSAEFPKEGPSILRIQQVVRGDSAAYFCASSPGLAGGFSYEQYFGPGTRLTVT.

The chain joins TRBV7-2 to TRBJ1-1, with 10 bases lining up with TRBD1. Losses at the gene ends were 0 bases for V and 1 base for J; bases not matched to a gene: 5. The CDR3 runs to 17 residues. Germline V gene lookup returns CDR1 SGHTA and CDR2 FQGNSA. CDR3 DNA: TGTGCCAGCAGCTTAGCCACCGGACAGGGGGGGAACACTGAAGCTTTCTTT. Its translation: CASSLATGQGGNTEAFF.

V is TRBV6-1 and J is TRBJ1-5, with no clear D. The CDR3 is made up of 15 amino acids. Germline lookup yields CDR1 MNHNS and CDR2 SASEGT. The V gene lost 5 bases and the J gene lost 1 base, with 12 bases spanning the gap. This CDR3 is CASSLKGLSNQPQHF. For the CDR3, the DNA is TGTGCCAGCAGTCTTAAAGGCCTAAGCAATCAGCCCCAGCATTTT.

About this clonotype itself: Because the CDR3's place on the DNA is in doubt, the DNA is left out and the CDR3 is given as listed by TCRdb. The V call is TRBV28, the J call TRBJ1-2; TRBD1, the D gene given by the table, was not confirmed from the DNA. Germline V CDR1 and CDR2: MDHEN, SYDVKM. The CDR3 extends over 13 residues, inclusive of both ends. The CDR3 loop reads CASSYFGQGANTF.

At least ten counts were recorded for this clonotype. The chain combines TRBV7-9 with TRBJ2-5; TRBD2 might be the D (6 bases). The CDR3 extends over 13 amino acids. CDR1 is SEHNR and CDR2 is FQNEAQ in the germline V gene (reference sequence). V lost 11 bases to trimming and J lost 12 bases, with 25 bases between them. The CDR3 DNA follows: TGTGCCGCAGGAGGGATCGGTTTGGGGATAGAGTACTTC. Amino acid sequence: CAAGGIGLGIEYF. Looking up the rest from reference TRBV7-9 and TRBJ2-5 gives the full variable domain: DTGVSQNPRHKITKRGQNVTFRCDPISEHNRLYWYRQTLGQGPEFLTYFQNEAQLEKSRLLSDRFSAERPKGSFSTLEIQRTEQGDSAMYLCAAGGIGLGIEYFGPGTRLLVL.

This clonotype was counted many times. V and J are TRBV11-2 and TRBJ2-3; TRBD2 matches 10 bases. V trimming: 5 bases; J trimming: 10 bases; junction bases outside the gene matches: 12. Germline CDR1 and CDR2: SGHAT and FQNNGV. This CDR3 region has 15 residues. The CDR3 here is CASSPALAGVQAQYF. The CDR3 DNA is TGTGCCAGCAGCCCCGCTCTAGCGGGAGTTCAGGCGCAGTATTTT.

As regards this clonotype: This may be a read error: a much more frequent sequence differs by one nucleotide. In this CDR3 the conserved last residue, phenylalanine or tryptophan, is missing, so a read error is likely. The chain carries TRBV30 and TRBJ2-3; D is possibly TRBD1 or TRBD2 (5 bases each). The CDR3 is 16 amino acids. CDR1 is GTSNPN and CDR2 is SVGIG in the germline V gene (reference sequence). Between the trimmed V and J ends, which lost 2 bases and 6 bases, there was a span of 21 bases. The CDR3 DNA is TGTGCCTGGAGTTTGGTCCCGGGACCACCCGGGGATACGCAGTATTGT. Translating it yields CAWSLVPGPPGDTQYC.

This clonotype was counted ten times or more. The V call is TRBV28, the J call TRBJ1-2; no clear D. Germline assignment: CDR1 MDHEN and CDR2 SYDVKM. This CDR3 comprises 14 residues. V lost 7 bases and J lost 1, with 13 bases in between. The CDR3 here is CASTLWGDNYGYTF. The CDR3 DNA reads TGTGCCAGCACCCTATGGGGAGATAACTATGGCTACACCTTC.

The chain joins TRBV5-8 to TRBJ1-5; D is undetermined. This CDR3 comprises 14 residues. CDR1 and CDR2 from the germline V gene are SGHTS and YDEGEE. Trimming pared 5 bases from V and 7 bases from J, leaving 16 bases between. CDR3 amino acids: CASRPGPVQQPQHF. DNA for the CDR3: TGTGCCAGCAGGCCCGGGCCCGTCCAGCAGCCCCAGCATTTT.

V and J are TRBV13 and TRBJ2-7; D uncertain. Trimming pared 5 bases from V and 7 bases from J, leaving 15 bases between. Germline V gene sequence: CDR1 PRHDT, CDR2 FYEKMQ (reference sequence). The CDR3 is 13 amino acids. In DNA form, the CDR3 reads TGTGCCAGCAGCGTCCGATTACTGAGGGAGCAGTACTTC. As protein: CASSVRLLREQYF.

This clonotype was counted only a few times. This sequence joins TRBV5-1 and TRBJ2-3; possibly TRBD2 for D (6 bases). There are 14 residues in the CDR3. Germline assignment: CDR1 SGHRS and CDR2 YFSETQ. V was trimmed by 4 bases and J by 4 bases, leaving 13 bases between them. CDR3 amino acids: CASSPGSIADTQYF. CDR3 sequence (DNA): TGCGCCAGCAGCCCCGGGAGTATCGCAGATACGCAGTATTTT.